The 25 T cell receptor beta chains reported below all come from one sample, sequenced in a study of CD8 T cells in ankylosing spondylitis (TCRdb year 2017). The library was prepared using 5' RACE. The sequencing machine was an Illumina HiSeq 2500. TCRdb itself trimmed the public reads at Q25 with fastp, ran MiXCR and retained productive beta chains. Each record represents a unique CDR3 protein, reported with the most common genes and DNA among its rows. For this sample there are about 160,000 distinct CDR3 sequences; roughly 44% appear just once. The top ten constitute roughly 15% of the sample. Sequenced: synovial fluid, either unsorted or a sorted T cell fraction (not recorded which). The receptors were sampled from a male donor with ankylosing spondylitis.

The chain has TRBV12-5 and TRBJ1-2; 9 bases are a match to TRBD1. The CDR3 has 21 amino acids. Germline lookup yields CDR1 LGHNT and CDR2 FRNRAP. J lost 4 bases, V lost 1 base, and 22 bases had no gene match. CDR3 nucleotide sequence: TGTGCTAGTGGTTTGGAGCGTCTCGTATTACAGGGGGCTGTAGGGTTCTATGGCTACACCTTC. Its translation is CASGLERLVLQGAVGFYGYTF. The variable domain in full, with the rest retrieved from reference TRBV12-5 and TRBJ1-2, is DARVTQTPRHKVTEMGQEVTMRCQPILGHNTVFWYRQTMMQGLELLAYFRNRAPLDDSGMPKDRFSAEMPDATLATLKIQPSEPRDSAVYFCASGLERLVLQGAVGFYGYTFGSGTRLTVV.

The V call is TRBV3-1, the J call TRBJ1-1, with unresolved D. V was cut by 4 bases and J by 3 bases, with 21 bases left in between. Germline CDR1 and CDR2: LGHDT and YNNKEL (reference sequence). The CDR3 runs 17 residues. CDR3 nucleotides: TGTGCCAGCAGCCCTGTGGCGGCCTGGGTTGGGGACACTGAAGCTTTCTTT. As protein: CASSPVAAWVGDTEAFF. Together with reference TRBV3-1 and TRBJ1-1, the CDR3 gives the full variable domain: DTAVSQTPKYLVTQMGNDKSIKCEQNLGHDTMYWYKQDSKKFLKIMFSYNNKELIINETVPNRFSPKSPDKAHLNLHINSLELGDSAVYFCASSPVAAWVGDTEAFFGQGTRLTVV.

The chain carries TRBV15 and TRBJ2-7; no definite D call. V was cut by 3 bases and J by 3 bases, with 15 bases left in between. Per the germline V gene, CDR1 is LNHNV and CDR2 is YYDKDF (reference sequence). The CDR3 has 15 amino acids. The CDR3 region has the DNA TGTGCCACCAGCAGGGGGTGGGCTCTGGGCTACGAGCAGTACTTC. This gives the protein CATSRGWALGYEQYF.

This sequence joins TRBV27 and TRBJ2-7, with D possibly TRBD2 on 6 matching bases. The length of the CDR3 is 15 residues. Germline CDR1 reads MNHEY; CDR2 reads SMNVEV (reference sequence). The V gene lost 4 bases and the J gene lost 2 bases, with 15 bases spanning the gap. The CDR3 loop reads CASSWHSGTTYEQYF. The CDR3 DNA sequence: TGTGCCAGCAGTTGGCATAGCGGCACAACCTACGAGCAGTACTTC.

The rearrangement links TRBV4-2 to TRBJ2-3; the match to TRBD2 covers 12 bases. V was pared by 0 bases and J by 4 bases, with 2 bases of the junction left unmatched. The CDR3 has 16 residues. CDR1 is LGHNA and CDR2 is YNFKEQ in the germline V gene. The CDR3: CASSQDSSGGADTQYF. The CDR3 region has the DNA TGTGCCAGCAGCCAAGATTCTAGCGGGGGGGCAGATACGCAGTATTTT.

The chain employs TRBV19 and TRBJ2-1; TRBD2 might be the D (5 bases). Germline assignment: CDR1 LNHDA and CDR2 SQIVND (reference sequence). The V and J ends lost 7 bases and 0 bases respectively, with 7 bases between them. The CDR3 contains 13 residues. CDR3 coding DNA: TGTGCCAGTACGGGGTTCTCCTACAATGAGCAGTTCTTC. This translates into CASTGFSYNEQFF.

The V gene is TRBV7-9, the J gene TRBJ2-2; D remains unclear. Trimming pared 4 bases from V and 7 bases from J, leaving 1 base between. Germline V gives CDR1 SEHNR, CDR2 FQNEAQ (reference sequence). The CDR3 totals 10 residues. The DNA for the CDR3 is TGTGCCAGCAGCTACGGGGAGCTGTTTTTT. The encoded protein is CASSYGELFF.

The chain couples TRBV28 to TRBJ1-6; 8 nucleotides match TRBD1. Trimming took 4 bases from V and 5 from J; bases not matched to a gene: 10. The CDR3 runs to 17 residues. Germline V CDR1 and CDR2: MDHEN, SYDVKM. CDR3 DNA sequence: TGTGCCAGCAGTTCATGGGAGGACAGGGTGAATAATTCACCCCTCCACTTT. This gives the protein CASSSWEDRVNNSPLHF.

This sequence joins TRBV12-3 or TRBV12-4 and TRBJ2-7; D unclear. The V and J ends lost 5 bases and 2 bases respectively, with 7 bases between them. This CDR3 has 12 residues. The CDR3 DNA follows: TGTGCCAGCAGTCGGAAACCCTACGAGCAGTACTTC. Its translation: CASSRKPYEQYF.

V and J are TRBV18 and TRBJ2-5; 7 bases line up with TRBD2. The CDR3 runs to 16 residues. Trimming at V came to 2 bases and at J to 3 bases, leaving 9 bases not matched to a gene. Germline V gives CDR1 KGHSH, CDR2 LQKENI. This CDR3 reads CASSPWGGVTEETQYF. The CDR3 DNA follows: TGTGCCAGCTCACCATGGGGGGGTGTGACCGAAGAGACCCAGTACTTC.

In this sample, this clonotype turned up a few times. This sequence joins TRBV15 and TRBJ2-1, with no clear D. The V end lost 4 bases, the J end lost 0 bases, and 10 bases lay between the germline ends. Germline values: CDR1 LNHNV, CDR2 YYDKDF (reference sequence). The CDR3 is 15 residues long. In DNA form, the CDR3 reads TGTGCCACCAGCACGGGCCGTTCCTCCTACAATGAGCAGTTCTTC. This translates into CATSTGRSSYNEQFF.

This chain uses TRBV5-5 with TRBJ2-1; 7 bases are shared with TRBD2. J was trimmed by 5 bases and V by 4 bases; bases with no gene match: 6. The CDR3 contains 14 residues. CDR1 SGHKS and CDR2 YYEKEE come from the germline V gene (reference sequence). CDR3 in DNA: TGTGCCAGCAGCGGCCGGGACTACAACAATGAGCAGTTCTTC. The encoded protein is CASSGRDYNNEQFF. The full variable domain, rest sourced from reference TRBV5-5 and TRBJ2-1, is DAGVTQSPTHLIKTRGQQVTLRCSPISGHKSVSWYQQVLGQGPQFIFQYYEKEERGRGNFPDRFSARQFPNYSSELNVNALLLGDSALYLCASSGRDYNNEQFFGPGTRLTVL.

In this sample, this clonotype turned up a few times. The rearrangement links TRBV6-1 to TRBJ2-2, with TRBD1 matching over 7 bases. V was clipped by 0 bases and J by 6 bases; unmatched bases: 10. This CDR3 contains 17 residues. CDR1 and CDR2 from the germline V gene are MNHNS and SASEGT. The CDR3 is CASSEAIGQASAGELFF. The CDR3 bases are TGTGCCAGCAGTGAAGCGATCGGACAGGCGTCAGCCGGGGAGCTGTTTTTT.

The genes are TRBV4-1 and TRBJ2-7; D gene uncertain. CDR1 is MGHRA, CDR2 YSYEKL, per germline. The CDR3 consists of 15 residues. V was cut by 1 base and J by 0 bases, with 10 bases left in between. In DNA, the CDR3 is TGCGCCAGCAGCCAAGTTGACGATGACTCCTACGAGCAGTACTTC. This gives the protein CASSQVDDDSYEQYF.

This chain uses TRBV9 with TRBJ2-5, with 9 bases lining up with TRBD1. Germline V gives CDR1 SGDLS, CDR2 YYNGEE. The CDR3 totals 15 residues. V gave up 3 bases and J gave up 4 bases; unmatched junction bases: 7. The CDR3 DNA is TGTGCCAGCAGCGACAGGGGGCTTGGGAGAGAGACCCAGTACTTC. It codes for CASSDRGLGRETQYF.

The chain combines TRBV4-1 with TRBJ1-6; D unresolved. Per the germline V gene, CDR1 is MGHRA and CDR2 is YSYEKL. The germline V and J ends were trimmed by 4 bases and 4 bases, with 17 bases remaining between them. The CDR3 is made up of 17 amino acids. Here the CDR3 reads CASSLLPPGSYNSPLHF. The CDR3 DNA sequence: TGCGCCAGCAGCCTTTTACCCCCCGGGAGTTATAATTCACCCCTCCACTTT.

The CDR3 nucleotides are TGTGCCAGCAGTTACCCGCAAAATTGGCGCAATCAGCCCCAGCATTTT. This encodes CASSYPQNWRNQPQHF. This rearrangement joins TRBV6-2 or TRBV6-3 to TRBJ1-5; D ambiguous. The CDR3 consists of 16 residues. Germline CDR1 and CDR2: MNHEY and SVGEGT. V lost 2 bases and J lost 2, with 13 bases in between.

This clonotype was seen only a few times. This chain connects TRBV9 to TRBJ2-6; no firm D call. CDR3 size: 15 residues. Per the germline V gene, CDR1 is SGDLS and CDR2 is YYNGEE. Trimming cost V 1 base and J 0 bases, with 5 bases left between them. The CDR3 DNA sequence: TGTGCCAGCAGCGTATCCCTCTCTGGGGCCAACGTCCTGACTTTC. It encodes CASSVSLSGANVLTF.

This clonotype was recorded only once. The genes are TRBV4-1 and TRBJ1-1; the D is unclear. Germline V gives CDR1 MGHRA, CDR2 YSYEKL. The CDR3 runs to 16 residues. Trimming removed 2 bases from V and 7 bases from J, with 20 bases in between. The CDR3, as DNA: TGCGCCAGCAGCCAATGGTTGCTGAGGGTATGCCATGAAGCTTTCTTT. Translated, it gives CASSQWLLRVCHEAFF.

The genes are TRBV15 and TRBJ2-3, with 7 bases aligning to TRBD2. Trimming cost V 4 bases and J 5 bases; bases outside gene matches: 3. Germline V gene lookup returns CDR1 LNHNV and CDR2 YYDKDF (reference sequence). This CDR3 spans 13 amino acids. DNA for the CDR3: TGTGCCACCAGCATACGGGAGGAAGATACGCAGTATTTT. As protein: CATSIREEDTQYF.

The chain recombines TRBV4-3 with TRBJ2-7; D gene ambiguous. The germline gives CDR1 LGHNA, CDR2 YSLEER. The CDR3 has 15 amino acids. Trimming cost V 3 bases and J 6 bases, with 18 bases left between them. The CDR3 DNA follows: TGCGCCAGCAGCCAGGAGTGGAGTAACTTTGGCGAGCAGTACTTC. Protein product: CASSQEWSNFGEQYF.

The chain carries TRBV9 and TRBJ2-3; 8 bases are shared with TRBD2. CDR1 is SGDLS and CDR2 is YYNGEE in the germline V gene. This CDR3 contains 16 residues. Trimming took 4 bases from V and 1 from J; bases not matched to a gene: 8. As DNA, the CDR3 is TGTGCCAGCAGCCAGCCGGCGGGAGGAGGCACAGATACGCAGTATTTT. It specifies CASSQPAGGGTDTQYF.

This clonotype was seen a few times. The J gene is TRBJ2-7, the V gene TRBV6-2 or TRBV6-3; 9 bases agree with TRBD2. This CDR3 is built from 14 residues. From germline, CDR1 is MNHEY and CDR2 SVGEGT. Trimming took 5 bases from V and 5 from J; bases not matched to a gene: 7. CDR3 amino acids: CASSGTSKSDEQYF. The CDR3 region has the DNA TGTGCCAGCAGTGGGACTAGCAAGAGCGACGAGCAGTACTTC.

This clonotype was seen a handful of times. This chain uses TRBV4-2 with TRBJ2-7; 8 bases are a match to TRBD1. This CDR3 has 16 residues. The trim removed 0 bases at V and 6 bases at J, leaving 10 bases unmatched. The germline V gene has CDR1 LGHNA and CDR2 YNFKEQ. The CDR3 loop is CASSQDHPGGVSEQYF. The CDR3 region has the DNA TGTGCCAGCAGCCAAGATCACCCAGGGGGCGTCTCCGAGCAGTACTTC.

This chain uses TRBV5-1 with TRBJ2-3; the match to TRBD2 covers 7 bases. Germline V gives CDR1 SGHRS, CDR2 YFSETQ. The CDR3 totals 14 residues. V dropped 2 bases and J dropped 2; count of bases not matched to a gene: 2. CDR3 nucleotides: TGCGCCAGCAGCTTACGGGGGGACACAGATACGCAGTATTTT. Its protein is CASSLRGDTDTQYF.